A selection of T cell receptor beta chains follows, all from one sample in a study of control samples from healthy donors and cancer patients. The data were produced by immunoSEQ multiplex PCR, yet TCRdb's version contains in-frame clones alone and is incomplete. Here the sample spans around 100,000 clones, about 91% being singletons. The material sequenced was blood. These receptors originate from a man in his thirties or forties in good health. CDR3s include the opening cysteine and the closing phenylalanine or tryptophan. The D gene is left open where the match is weak. Expanded clones get a size class; other rows say once, few or many, or leave the size out.

clone_size d_call j_call v_call cdr3_nt cdr3_aa
. . TRBJ2-5 TRBV18 TGTGCCAGCTCATACACCGGGACTTACCAAGAGACCCAGTACTTC CASSYTGTYQETQYF
. . TRBJ2-5 TRBV5-1 TGCGCCAGCAGTCGCGGACAGAAATACCAAGAGACCCAGTACTTC CASSRGQKYQETQYF
. TRBD2 TRBJ2-1 TRBV24-1 TGTGCCACCAGTGATTTGGGGGGGGTCAATGAGCAGTTCTTC CATSDLGGVNEQFF
few . TRBJ1-5 TRBV6-5 TGTGCCAGCAGTTACTCGTCTACGGGCGGTCGCTATCAGCATTTT CASSYSSTGGRYQHF
. . TRBJ2-1 TRBV7-3 TGTGCCAGCAGCTTAGTAGCGACTTTTGGTGAGCAGTTCTTC CASSLVATFGEQFF
. TRBD2 TRBJ2-5 TRBV9 TGTGCCAGCAGCGTAGCCGGGGGGATAGCTTATGAGACCCAGTACTTC CASSVAGGIAYETQYF
. . TRBJ2-3 TRBV7-3 TGTGCCAGCAGCTCGTTCCCGGGAGCCCTAGATACGCAGTATTTT CASSSFPGALDTQYF
once TRBD2 TRBJ2-4 TRBV4-2 TGTGCCAGCAGCCAAGATATTCCAGCGGGAGGGCCTAACATTCAGTACTTC CASSQDIPAGGPNIQYF
once TRBD2 TRBJ2-5 TRBV3-1/TRBV3-2 TGTGCCAGCAGCCAAAGGATCGGGAGGGCTTGGGAGACCCAGTACTTC CASSQRIGRAWETQYF
. . TRBJ1-5 TRBV6-2/TRBV6-3 TGTGCCAGCAGTTACTCGAAAAAAGTGGAAGCGTGGGATAGCAATCAGCCCCAGCATTTT CASSYSKKVEAWDSNQPQHF
. . TRBJ2-7 TRBV4-2 TGTGCCAGCAGCCAAGAGGATTCCACCTACGAGCAGTACTTC CASSQEDSTYEQYF
. TRBD1 TRBJ1-4 TRBV4-1 TGCGCCAGCAGCCAAGTGCAGGGGGTTGAAAAACTGTTTTTT CASSQVQGVEKLFF
. . TRBJ1-6 TRBV12-3/TRBV12-4 TGTGCCAGCAGTTTAAGGGATTCACCCCTCCACTTT CASSLRDSPLHF
. . TRBJ2-5 TRBV14 TGTGCCAGCAGCATCACCGGGACGGTGGGGGAGACCCAGTACTTC CASSITGTVGETQYF
. . TRBJ1-1 TRBV3-1/TRBV3-2 TGTGCCAGCAGCCAAGCATCGGTGAACACTGAAGCTTTCTTT CASSQASVNTEAFF
. . TRBJ2-5 TRBV9 TGTGCCAGCAGCGTAGGTGAGGGGACCCAGTACTTC CASSVGEGTQYF
. . TRBJ1-5 TRBV6-2/TRBV6-3 TGTGCCAGCAGTTACTCTTTGCTTCAGCCCCAGCATTTT CASSYSLLQPQHF
. TRBD1 TRBJ1-2 TRBV29-1 TGCAGCGTTGAAGGGGACAGCTTTAACTCTAACTATGGCTACACCTTC CSVEGDSFNSNYGYTF
few . TRBJ1-2 TRBV5-4 TGTGCCAGCAGCTTGGGGGAGGTTTTTGGTGGCTACACCTTC CASSLGEVFGGYTF
. . TRBJ1-1 TRBV5-4 TGTGCCAGCAGCTTCGCAGGTTTGTCTTTCTTT CASSFAGLSFF
. . TRBJ2-1 TRBV14 TGTGCCAGCAGCCAGGTGTCCAGGGCGGAGCAGTTCTTC CASSQVSRAEQFF
. . TRBJ1-5 TRBV16 TGTGCCAGCAGCCAATCATCGGGCAATCAGCCCCAGCATTTT CASSQSSGNQPQHF
. . TRBJ2-6 TRBV3-1/TRBV3-2 TGTGCCAGCAGCCAAATACTGGCAGGAGCTTGGGGGGCCAACGTCCTGACTTTC CASSQILAGAWGANVLTF
. TRBD1 TRBJ2-7 TRBV10-3 TGTGCCACCAGGACAGGGAGCTCCTACGAGCAGTACTTC CATRTGSSYEQYF
. . TRBJ1-1 TRBV28 TGTGCCAGCAGTTTATTTGCTAGGGTTACCACTGAAGCTTTCTTT CASSLFARVTTEAFF
. TRBD2 TRBJ2-1 TRBV18 TGTGCCAGCTCACCAACCGGGGGGGTGGCCTACAATGAGCAGTTCTTC CASSPTGGVAYNEQFF
. TRBD2 TRBJ2-5 TRBV6-5 TGTGCCAGCAGTTGGACTAGCGTAGAGACCCAGTACTTC CASSWTSVETQYF
. . TRBJ1-6 TRBV6-4 TGTGCCAGCAGTGAAGAGTCAGGGGTCTATAATTCACCCCTCCACTTT CASSEESGVYNSPLHF
. . TRBJ2-7 TRBV7-3 TGTGCCAGCAGCTTAACGGGGACAACCGCCTACGAGCAGTACTTC CASSLTGTTAYEQYF
. . TRBJ2-7 TRBV27 TGTGCCAGCAGTCCTAAGCCAGGGCCTCCCTACGAGCAGTACTTC CASSPKPGPPYEQYF
. TRBD1 TRBJ1-2 TRBV11-2 TGTGCCAGCAGCTCCCCGGCGGACAGGGAACACTATGGCTACACCTTC CASSSPADREHYGYTF
. TRBD2 TRBJ2-7 TRBV2 TGTGCCAGCAGGAGAGACTCAGCGGGGTTCTACGAGCAGTACTTC CASRRDSAGFYEQYF
. TRBD2 TRBJ2-3 TRBV2 TGTGCCAGCAGGGCACTAGCGGAGAGCACAGATACGCAGTATTTT CASRALAESTDTQYF
. . TRBJ2-1 TRBV14 TGTGCCAGCAGCCTTCAGGGGGGGTCCTACAATGAGCAGTTCTTC CASSLQGGSYNEQFF
. TRBD1 TRBJ1-1 TRBV28 TGTGCCAGCAGTCGATTACCAGGGGGTATCACTGAAGCTTTCTTT CASSRLPGGITEAFF
once TRBD1 TRBJ1-1 TRBV5-1 TGCGCCAGCAGCTTCCTACCAGGGGGTGAAACTGAAGCTTTCTTT CASSFLPGGETEAFF
. . TRBJ2-7 TRBV7-2 TGTGCCAGCAGCTTGTACGGACAGCAGTACTTC CASSLYGQQYF
. TRBD1 TRBJ2-7 TRBV5-4 TGTGCTGCAGGGGGCGGTACCTACGAGCAGTACTTC CAAGGGTYEQYF
. . TRBJ2-3 TRBV7-9 TGTGCCAGCAGCTTATCTAGCGGCACAGATACGCAGTATTTT CASSLSSGTDTQYF
. . TRBJ2-7 TRBV7-9 TGTGCCAGCAGCGGAGGACAGAGGTACGAGCAGTACTTC CASSGGQRYEQYF
. . TRBJ2-7 TRBV28 TGTGCCAGCAGCCCCCCAGCCGGGAGCTTCAAACTAGGGGTTGGGGTGGACGAGCAGTACTTC CASSPPAGSFKLGVGVDEQYF
. . TRBJ2-7 TRBV7-9 TGTGCCAGCAGCAACCGGGACGGGCCCTACGAGCAGTACTTC CASSNRDGPYEQYF
few . TRBJ1-5 TRBV6-2/TRBV6-3 TGTGCCAGCAGTTACCTCGGGGGGAAAAATCAGCCCCAGCATTTT CASSYLGGKNQPQHF
. . TRBJ1-3 TRBV11-3 TGTGCCAGCAGCTTGAGGGGCGCCTCTGGAAACACCATATATTTT CASSLRGASGNTIYF
. TRBD2 TRBJ2-1 TRBV14 TGTGCCAGCAGCCAAGATCCCATTAGCGGGAGTCTAGATGAGCAGTTCTTC CASSQDPISGSLDEQFF
. . TRBJ2-5 TRBV6-5 TGTGCCAGCAGCCCGGACGGAGAGACCCAGTACTTC CASSPDGETQYF
. . TRBJ1-3 TRBV27 TGTGCCAGCAGCGGGGGTGGAAACACCATATATTTT CASSGGGNTIYF
. TRBD2 TRBJ2-1 TRBV19 TGTGCCAGTAGTCCCCCGGGGGGACACAATGAGCAGTTCTTC CASSPPGGHNEQFF
once TRBD1 TRBJ2-7 TRBV14 TGTGCCAGCAGCCAAGGAGTTGGCAGGGGGCTTGACTACGAGCAGTACTTC CASSQGVGRGLDYEQYF
. . TRBJ1-1 TRBV24-1 TGTGCCACCAGGCCAGGACTGGATACCACTGAAGCTTTCTTT CATRPGLDTTEAFF